This T cell receptor beta chain was profiled in a study of control samples from healthy donors and cancer patients (TCRdb year 2020). Libraries were prepared through the immunoSEQ multiplex PCR assay. TCRdb retrieved this table from immuneACCESS and kept in-frame rearrangements only. Not all clones are present; in checked studies, unresolved V genes account for under half, and no reason is known for the remainder. In this sample the table shows roughly 120,000 clones, over 85% of which occur a single time. Clones ranked in the top ten supply 3.6% of the sample. CDR1 GTSNPN and CDR2 SVGIG were looked up in the germline V gene (reference sequence). The CDR3, from cysteine to phenylalanine, totals 12 residues. Only the CDR3 region is kept as DNA, spanning 36 bases read in frame from base 1. V and J lose 3 bases and 4 bases, and a span of 4 bases separates them. In the case of this clone: The antigen this receptor binds is unknown. One base away there is no much larger clone; base qualities are not given.

The V gene is TRBV30 and the J gene is TRBJ1-6; the D gene remains uncertain. This clonotype was sampled from a man younger than 45 in good health. Sequenced sample: blood. This receptor has the CDR3 CAWRGYNSPLHF. The DNA is as follows: TGTGCCTGGAGGGGGTATAATTCACCCCTCCACTTT.